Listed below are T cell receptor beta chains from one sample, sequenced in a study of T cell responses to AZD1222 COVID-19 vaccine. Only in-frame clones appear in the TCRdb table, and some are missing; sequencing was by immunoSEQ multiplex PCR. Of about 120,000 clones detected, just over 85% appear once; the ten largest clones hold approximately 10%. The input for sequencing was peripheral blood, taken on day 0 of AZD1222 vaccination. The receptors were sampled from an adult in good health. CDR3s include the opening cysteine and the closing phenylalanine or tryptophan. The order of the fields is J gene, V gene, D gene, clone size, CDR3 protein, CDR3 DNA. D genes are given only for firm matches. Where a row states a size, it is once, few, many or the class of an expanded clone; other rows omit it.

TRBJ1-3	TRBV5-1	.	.	CASSLYWASSGNTIYF	TGCGCCAGCAGCTTGTATTGGGCCAGCTCTGGAAACACCATATATTTT
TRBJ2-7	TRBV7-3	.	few	CASSFSGDEQYF	TGTGCCAGCAGCTTTTCGGGGGACGAGCAGTACTTC
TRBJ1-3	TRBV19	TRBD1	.	CASSIDPTGAGNTIYF	TGTGCCAGTAGTATAGATCCGACAGGGGCTGGAAACACCATATATTTT
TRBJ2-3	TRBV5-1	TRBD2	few	CASSLAGTRNPTQYF	TGCGCCAGCAGCCTGGCCGGGACTAGAAACCCTACGCAGTATTTT
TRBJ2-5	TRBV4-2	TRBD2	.	CASSPRDSGPFETQYF	TGTGCCAGCAGCCCCCGAGATAGCGGGCCCTTCGAGACCCAGTACTTC
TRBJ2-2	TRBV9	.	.	CASRLRGTGELFF	TGTGCCAGCCGGCTTCGCGGGACCGGGGAGCTGTTTTTT
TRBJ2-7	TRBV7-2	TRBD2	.	CASSQGTSGYEQYF	TGTGCCAGCAGCCAGGGGACTAGCGGATACGAGCAGTACTTC
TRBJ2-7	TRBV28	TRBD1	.	CASSPADRDGYEQYF	TGTGCCAGCAGCCCGGCGGACAGGGATGGGTACGAGCAGTACTTC
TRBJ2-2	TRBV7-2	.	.	CASSSGSYTGELFF	TGTGCCAGCAGCTCCGGATCTTACACCGGGGAGCTGTTTTTT
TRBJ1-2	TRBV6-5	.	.	CASRPPGQDGYTF	TGTGCCAGCAGGCCTCCGGGACAAGATGGCTACACCTTC
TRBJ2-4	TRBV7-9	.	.	CASSLTKGVDSKNIQYF	TGTGCCAGCAGCTTAACGAAGGGGGTCGATTCCAAAAACATTCAGTACTTC
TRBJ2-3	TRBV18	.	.	CASSPLGRGRLYGDTQYF	TGTGCCAGCTCACCACTTGGCAGGGGAAGGTTGTATGGAGATACGCAGTATTTT
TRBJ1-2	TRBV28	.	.	CASSLSPNKIPYTF	TGTGCCAGCAGTTTATCCCCGAACAAAATCCCCTACACCTTC
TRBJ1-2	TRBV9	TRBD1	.	CASSGPGTGGSYGYTF	TGTGCCAGCAGCGGGCCCGGGACAGGGGGGTCCTATGGCTACACCTTC
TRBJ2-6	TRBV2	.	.	CASNKGDPGANVLTF	TGTGCCAGTAATAAAGGGGACCCTGGGGCCAACGTCCTGACTTTC
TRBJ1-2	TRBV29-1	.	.	CSAGVGQTYGYTF	TGCAGCGCTGGGGTAGGACAAACCTATGGCTACACCTTC
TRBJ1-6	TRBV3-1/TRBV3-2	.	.	CASSPSGESPLHF	TGTGCCAGCAGCCCAAGCGGGGAATCACCCCTCCACTTT
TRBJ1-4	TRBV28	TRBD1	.	CASRPSDRGSEKLFF	TGTGCCAGCAGACCGTCGGACAGGGGATCCGAAAAACTGTTTTTT
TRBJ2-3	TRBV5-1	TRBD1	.	CASSLVEGALTDTQYF	TGCGCCAGCAGCTTGGTAGAGGGGGCCCTCACAGATACGCAGTATTTT
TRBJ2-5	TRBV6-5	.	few	CASRVRWGGETQYF	TGTGCCAGCAGAGTCCGTTGGGGAGGAGAGACCCAGTACTTC
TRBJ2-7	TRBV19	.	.	CASSVRGVDEQYF	TGTGCCAGTAGTGTAAGGGGAGTCGACGAGCAGTACTTC
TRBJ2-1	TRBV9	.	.	CASSVDHSPGYEQFF	TGTGCCAGCAGCGTTGACCATTCTCCGGGATATGAGCAGTTCTTC
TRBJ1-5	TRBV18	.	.	CASSPGGVGNQPQHF	TGTGCCAGCTCACCAGGGGGTGTCGGCAATCAGCCCCAGCATTTT
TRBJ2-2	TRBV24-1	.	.	CATSPGQSPVGELFF	TGTGCCACCAGCCCCGGACAGTCCCCTGTCGGGGAGCTGTTTTTT
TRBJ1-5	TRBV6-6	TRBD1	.	CASSYKTGKFAQPQHF	TGTGCCAGCAGTTACAAGACAGGGAAGTTTGCTCAGCCCCAGCATTTT
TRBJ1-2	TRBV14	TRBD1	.	CASSHDRGPYGYTF	TGTGCCAGCAGCCACGACAGGGGACCCTATGGCTACACCTTC
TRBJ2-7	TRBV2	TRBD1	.	CASNRDSLEQYF	TGTGCCAGCAACAGGGACAGCCTCGAGCAGTACTTC
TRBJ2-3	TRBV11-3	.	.	CASSLGRSTDTQYF	TGTGCCAGCAGCTTGGGTAGGAGCACAGATACGCAGTATTTT
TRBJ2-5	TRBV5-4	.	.	CASSGGGNQETQYF	TGTGCCAGCAGCGGAGGGGGGAACCAAGAGACCCAGTACTTC
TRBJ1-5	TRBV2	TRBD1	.	CASMRQGSRSNQPQHF	TGTGCCAGCATGCGACAGGGGAGTCGGAGCAATCAGCCCCAGCATTTT
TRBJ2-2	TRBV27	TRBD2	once	CASSLLAGTNTGELFF	TGTGCCAGCAGTTTATTAGCGGGCACGAACACCGGGGAGCTGTTTTTT
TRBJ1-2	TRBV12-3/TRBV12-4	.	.	CASSSRQVYGYTF	TGTGCCAGCAGTTCGCGTCAGGTTTATGGCTACACCTTC
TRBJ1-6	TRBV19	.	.	CASRTGGPYNSPLHF	TGTGCCAGTAGGACCGGGGGTCCCTATAATTCACCCCTCCACTTT
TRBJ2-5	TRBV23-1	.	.	CASSLRTIRDPGEETQYF	TGCGCCAGCAGTCTCAGAACGATCAGGGACCCGGGGGAAGAGACCCAGTACTTC
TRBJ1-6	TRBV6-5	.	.	CASSYSDRGYNSPLHF	TGTGCCAGCAGTTACTCGGATAGGGGGTATAATTCACCCCTCCACTTT
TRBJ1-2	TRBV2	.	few	CASSDEDYGYTF	TGTGCCAGCAGCGACGAGGACTATGGCTACACCTTC
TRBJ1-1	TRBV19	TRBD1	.	CASSSAGQGRNTEAFF	TGTGCCAGTAGTAGTGCGGGACAGGGGCGAAACACTGAAGCTTTCTTT
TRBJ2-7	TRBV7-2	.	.	CASSPVSGKKYF	TGTGCCAGCAGCCCCGTGTCCGGGAAAAAGTACTTC
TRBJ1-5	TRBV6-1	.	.	CASSDRGTYSNQPQHF	TGTGCCAGCAGTGACAGGGGAACCTATAGCAATCAGCCCCAGCATTTT
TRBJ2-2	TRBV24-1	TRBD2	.	CATSNTPETSGRRTGELFF	TGTGCCACCTCCAACACTCCAGAGACTAGCGGGAGAAGGACCGGGGAGCTGTTTTTT
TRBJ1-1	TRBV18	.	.	CASSPQGGTEAFF	TGTGCCAGCTCTCCCCAGGGCGGCACTGAAGCTTTCTTT
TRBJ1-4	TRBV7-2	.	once	CASSVGPRNEKLFF	TGTGCCAGCAGCGTCGGGCCCCGTAATGAAAAACTGTTTTTT
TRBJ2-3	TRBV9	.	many	CASSSKGGYGDTQYF	TGTGCCAGCAGCTCAAAGGGCGGGTATGGAGATACGCAGTATTTT
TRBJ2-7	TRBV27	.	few	CASRQSSSSEQYF	TGTGCCAGCAGACAATCTAGCTCGTCCGAGCAGTACTTC
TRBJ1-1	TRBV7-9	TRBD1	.	CASNPLDRVNTEAFF	TGTGCCAGCAACCCCCTCGACAGGGTGAACACTGAAGCTTTCTTT
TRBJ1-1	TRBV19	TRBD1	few	CASSVTGGNTEAFF	TGTGCCAGTAGTGTTACAGGGGGGAACACTGAAGCTTTCTTT
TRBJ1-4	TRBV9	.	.	CASSAAPRVNEKLFF	TGTGCCAGCAGCGCTGCCCCCCGGGTTAATGAAAAACTGTTTTTT
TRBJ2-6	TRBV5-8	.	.	CASSFFSGANVLTF	TGTGCCAGCAGCTTCTTTTCTGGGGCCAACGTCCTGACTTTC
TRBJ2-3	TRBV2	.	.	CASRRQGAGNTQYF	TGTGCCAGCAGGAGACAGGGCGCGGGAAATACGCAGTATTTT
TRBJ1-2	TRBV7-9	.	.	CASSRTGMAGNGYTF	TGTGCCAGCAGTCGAACAGGGATGGCTGGGAATGGCTACACCTTC
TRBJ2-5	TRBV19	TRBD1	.	CASSIASHRGETQYF	TGTGCCAGTAGTATTGCGTCGCACAGGGGTGAGACCCAGTACTTC
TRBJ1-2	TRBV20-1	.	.	CSASEGGYGYTF	TGCAGTGCTAGTGAGGGCGGGTATGGCTACACCTTC
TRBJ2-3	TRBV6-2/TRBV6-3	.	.	CASSYSTRTDTQYF	TGTGCCAGCAGTTACTCAACCCGCACAGATACGCAGTATTTT
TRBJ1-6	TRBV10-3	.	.	CAISENLNSPLHF	TGTGCCATCAGTGAAAACCTAAATTCACCCCTCCACTTT
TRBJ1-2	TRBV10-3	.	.	CAISESGTRGYTF	TGTGCCATCAGTGAGTCGGGAACTAGAGGCTACACCTTC
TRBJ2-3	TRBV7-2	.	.	CASSLRRGNTDTQYF	TGTGCCAGCAGCTTACGACGGGGGAACACAGATACGCAGTATTTT
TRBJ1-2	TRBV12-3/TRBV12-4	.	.	CASSFGRLMYTF	TGTGCCAGCAGTTTTGGGCGGTTGATGTACACCTTC